This TCR beta chain was observed in a study of blood T cell repertoires in COVID-19. Study overall: Samples representing acute and convalescent COVID-19 were sourced from the United States, Italy and Spain. The analysed material was cDNA or gDNA that came from T cells, B-cell-depleted T cells, or PBMCs.

CDR3 length: 19 residues. Germline CDR1 SGHAT, CDR2 FQNNGV. Deletions cut 4 bases from V and 5 bases from J, with 29 bases between. Methods used by the authors: Amplification of reference gene primers provided the estimated nucleated cell counts. Sequenced by immunoSEQ multiplex PCR; TCRdb stores in-frame clones only, minus some. V, J and clone size are taken as reported in that table, and D and trimming were inferred from the DNA itself. The top ten clones hold around 15% of a sample with over 100,000 clones, over 75% of them seen once. J is TRBJ2-5 and V is TRBV11-2; the D gene is possibly TRBD2 (6 bases). This sequence originates from a man in his sixties with active or convalescent COVID-19. The specimen sequenced was peripheral blood. The CDR3 sequence: CASSSEDMRDFNLRETQYF. CDR3 sequence (DNA): TGTGCCAGCAGCTCAGAGGATATGAGGGACTTTAATTTGCGGGAGACCCAGTACTTC.